This T cell receptor (beta chain) was captured in a study of T cell responses to AZD1222 COVID-19 vaccine. Whole-study results and caveats: The peak T cell response came first, and repertoires were sampled only after it. Across spike, vaccine-associated CD4 TCRs were found, dominant at 160-218 and 743-854. The donors showed a predominance of white British ancestry and of females, with possible underestimation of clonal diversity.

Clones were sequenced by immunoSEQ multiplex PCR, and TCRdb holds only the in-frame ones, with some missing. The data contain roughly 55,000 clones, 70% to 90% of them seen just once; the ten biggest clones take up roughly 2.1%. CDR3 length: 14 residues. Germline assignment: CDR1 SGHTA and CDR2 FQGTGA. V trimming: 6 bases; J trimming: 6 bases; junction bases outside the gene matches: 7. Of note for this clone: The antigen remains unidentified.

This receptor was obtained from an adult in good health. Sequenced here: peripheral blood, sampled on day 0 of AZD1222 vaccination. The rearrangement links TRBV7-3 to TRBJ2-2; 7 nucleotides align to TRBD2. CDR3 bases: TGTGCCAGCAGTCTTCGGACTAGTCCCGGGGAGCTGTTTTTT. Translation gives CASSLRTSPGELFF.